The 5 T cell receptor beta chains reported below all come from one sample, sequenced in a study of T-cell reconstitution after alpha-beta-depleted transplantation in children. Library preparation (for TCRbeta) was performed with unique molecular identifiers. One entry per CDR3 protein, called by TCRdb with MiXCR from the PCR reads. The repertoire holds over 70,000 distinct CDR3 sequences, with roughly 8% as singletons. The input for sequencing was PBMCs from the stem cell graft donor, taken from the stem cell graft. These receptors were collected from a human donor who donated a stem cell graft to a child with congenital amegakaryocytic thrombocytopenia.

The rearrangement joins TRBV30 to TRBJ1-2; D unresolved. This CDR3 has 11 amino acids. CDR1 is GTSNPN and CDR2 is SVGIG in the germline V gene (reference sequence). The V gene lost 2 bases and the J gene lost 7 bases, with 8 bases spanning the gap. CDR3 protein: CAWSFERGYTF. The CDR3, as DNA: TGTGCCTGGAGTTTCGAACGTGGCTACACCTTC. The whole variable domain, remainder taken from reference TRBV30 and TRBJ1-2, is SQTIHQWPATLVQPVGSPLSLECTVEGTSNPNLYWYRQAAGRGLQLLFYSVGIGQISSEVPQNLSASRPQDRQFILSSKKLLLSDSGFYLCAWSFERGYTFGSGTRLTVV.

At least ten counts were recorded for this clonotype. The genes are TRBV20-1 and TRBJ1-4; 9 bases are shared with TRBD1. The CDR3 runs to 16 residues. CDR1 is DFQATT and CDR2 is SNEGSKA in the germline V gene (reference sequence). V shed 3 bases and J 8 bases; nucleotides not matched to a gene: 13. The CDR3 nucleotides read TGCAGTGCTAGGAAACGCCCTGGGACAGGGAACGAAAAACTGTTTTTT. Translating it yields CSARKRPGTGNEKLFF.

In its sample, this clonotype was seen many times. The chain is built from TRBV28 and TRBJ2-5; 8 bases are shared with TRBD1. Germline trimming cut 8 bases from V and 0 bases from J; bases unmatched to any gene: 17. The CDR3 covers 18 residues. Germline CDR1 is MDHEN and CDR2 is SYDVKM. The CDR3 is CASSSGQGIRSDQETQYF. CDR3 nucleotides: TGTGCCAGCTCTTCTGGACAGGGAATACGTTCCGACCAAGAGACCCAGTACTTC.

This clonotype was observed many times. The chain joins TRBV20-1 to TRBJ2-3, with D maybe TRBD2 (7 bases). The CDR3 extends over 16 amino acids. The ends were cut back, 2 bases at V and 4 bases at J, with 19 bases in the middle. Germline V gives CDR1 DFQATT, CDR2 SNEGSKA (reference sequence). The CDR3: CSARRGGAGLADTQYF. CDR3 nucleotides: TGCAGTGCTAGACGAGGGGGGGCCGGACTCGCAGATACGCAGTATTTT.

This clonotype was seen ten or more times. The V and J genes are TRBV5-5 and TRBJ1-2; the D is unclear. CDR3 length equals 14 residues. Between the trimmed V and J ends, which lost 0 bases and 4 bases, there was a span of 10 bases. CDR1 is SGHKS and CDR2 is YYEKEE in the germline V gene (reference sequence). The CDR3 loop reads CASSLASGPYGYTF. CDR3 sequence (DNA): TGTGCCAGCAGCTTGGCCTCCGGACCCTATGGCTACACCTTC.